A selection of T cell receptor beta chains follows, all from one sample in a study of human T cells and chemical hapten exposure. TCRdb processed the RACE reads anew with MiXCR; each CDR3 protein has one entry. The sample has some 78,000 distinct CDR3 sequences, roughly 8.6% seen once. Material: whole blood. These receptors were obtained from a male donor in good health. Some clones in this sample may be carry-over from other donors' samples. Each CDR3 is given with its conserved first and last residue. The D gene is left open where the match is weak. The size of a clone is reported for some rows only, either as once, few or many, or as a class for expanded clones.

d_call	j_call	clone_size	v_call	cdr3_aa	cdr3_nt
NA	TRBJ1-6	NA	TRBV11-2	CASSLGGGLSSPLHF	TGTGCCAGCAGCTTAGGGGGGGGTCTCAGCTCACCCCTCCACTTT
NA	TRBJ1-1	many	TRBV21-1	CASSKGREGDPSTEAFF	TGTGCCAGCAGTAAAGGCAGGGAGGGGGATCCTAGTACTGAAGCTTTCTTT
NA	TRBJ2-7	few	TRBV15	CATSRDPGPSYEQYF	TGTGCCACCAGCAGAGACCCGGGGCCCTCCTACGAGCAGTACTTC
NA	TRBJ2-1	NA	TRBV11-3	CASSLDGGSRNEQFF	TGTGCCAGCAGCTTAGACGGGGGCAGTCGGAATGAGCAGTTCTTC
TRBD1	TRBJ1-6	many	TRBV4-2	CASSQDGGQGDSPLHF	TGTGCCAGCAGCCAAGACGGGGGACAGGGGGACTCACCCCTCCACTTT
TRBD1	TRBJ1-1	many	TRBV7-2	CASSLRGLGTEAFF	TGTGCCAGCAGCCTCAGGGGGCTTGGCACTGAAGCTTTCTTT
TRBD2	TRBJ2-5	NA	TRBV2	CASSPGTSTETQYF	TGTGCCAGCAGTCCCGGGACTAGCACTGAGACCCAGTACTTC
NA	TRBJ2-2	few	TRBV7-9	CASSLTGTPNTGELFF	TGTGCCAGCAGCTTAACCGGGACTCCGAACACCGGGGAGCTGTTTTTT
TRBD1	TRBJ2-2	few	TRBV29-1	CSVEDPRTGGSTGELFF	TGCAGCGTTGAAGATCCGAGGACAGGGGGTTCCACCGGGGAGCTGTTTTTT
TRBD1	TRBJ2-4	few	TRBV5-1	CASSYLGQGAAKNIQYF	TGCGCCAGCAGCTACTTGGGACAGGGGGCAGCCAAAAACATTCAGTACTTC
TRBD1	TRBJ2-7	many	TRBV13	CASSQGQGGKRGYEQYF	TGTGCCAGCAGCCAGGGACAGGGAGGTAAACGGGGCTACGAGCAGTACTTC
NA	TRBJ2-1	few	TRBV20-1	CSVTASSYNEQFF	TGCAGTGTCACTGCTAGCTCCTACAATGAGCAGTTCTTC
TRBD1	TRBJ1-1	many	TRBV5-1	CASSPDRGWIEAFF	TGCGCCAGCAGCCCGGACAGGGGTTGGATTGAAGCTTTCTTT
TRBD1	TRBJ1-1	NA	TRBV6-2/TRBV6-3	CASSYPRTGVNTEAFF	TGTGCCAGCAGTTACCCCAGGACAGGGGTAAACACTGAAGCTTTCTTT
NA	TRBJ2-1	many	TRBV20-1	CSARHGTVYNEQFF	TGCAGTGCTCGCCACGGGACTGTCTACAATGAGCAGTTCTTC
NA	TRBJ2-3	NA	TRBV25-1	CASRTGLGGRGQYF	TGTGCCAGCAGGACGGGGCTGGGTGGAAGGGGGCAGTATTTT
NA	TRBJ1-2	many	TRBV18	CASSPPNQSYGYTF	TGTGCCAGCTCACCACCGAACCAGTCCTATGGCTACACCTTC
NA	TRBJ1-2	few	TRBV11-2	CASSLEEDSLLFYGYTF	TGTGCCAGCAGCTTAGAAGAGGACAGCCTTCTCTTCTATGGCTACACCTTC
NA	TRBJ2-2	many	TRBV5-1	CASRTPQGTGTGELFF	TGCGCCAGCAGAACCCCCCAGGGCACGGGAACCGGGGAGCTGTTTTTT
NA	TRBJ1-5	many	TRBV5-5	CASSLHRPGVGQPQHF	TGTGCCAGCAGCCTCCACCGGCCAGGGGTGGGCCAGCCCCAGCATTTT
NA	TRBJ1-6	NA	TRBV5-1	CASSPGTPSSYNSRLHF	TGCGCCAGCAGCCCCGGGACACCGAGCTCCTATAATTCACGCCTCCACTTT
NA	TRBJ2-1	NA	TRBV6-1	CASSADRKVFNEQFF	TGTGCCAGCAGTGCGGACAGAAAGGTATTCAATGAGCAGTTCTTC
TRBD1	TRBJ2-5	NA	TRBV7-2	CASSLGSAQGFGETQYF	TGTGCCAGCAGCTTAGGTTCGGCACAGGGGTTCGGAGAGACCCAGTACTTC
TRBD1	TRBJ1-2	NA	TRBV29-1	CSVRGLLSYGYTF	TGCAGCGTCAGGGGGCTTCTTTCCTATGGCTACACCTTC
NA	TRBJ1-4	NA	TRBV5-1	CASSADGATNEKLFF	TGCGCCAGCTCGGCGGACGGGGCAACTAATGAAAAACTGTTTTTT
NA	TRBJ2-5	few	TRBV20-1	CSARSTVYQETQYF	TGCAGTGCTAGATCGACGGTGTACCAAGAGACCCAGTACTTC
TRBD1	TRBJ1-5	few	TRBV19	CAYRGPSNQPQHF	TGTGCCTACAGGGGGCCTAGCAATCAGCCCCAGCATTTT
NA	TRBJ1-4	few	TRBV12-3/TRBV12-4	CASSFDSKATNEKLFF	TGTGCCAGCAGTTTTGACAGCAAGGCAACTAATGAAAAACTGTTTTTT
TRBD1	TRBJ1-1	few	TRBV5-1	CASRQGGTPEAFF	TGCGCCAGTAGGCAGGGGGGCACCCCTGAAGCTTTCTTT
NA	TRBJ2-1	NA	TRBV11-2	CASSPRGWLRDPSYNEQFF	TGTGCCAGCAGCCCGAGGGGGTGGCTAAGGGACCCCTCATACAATGAGCAGTTCTTC
TRBD1	TRBJ1-1	medium-sized	TRBV14	CASSQATTGTLNTEAFF	TGTGCCAGCAGCCAAGCGACGACAGGGACTCTGAACACTGAAGCTTTCTTT